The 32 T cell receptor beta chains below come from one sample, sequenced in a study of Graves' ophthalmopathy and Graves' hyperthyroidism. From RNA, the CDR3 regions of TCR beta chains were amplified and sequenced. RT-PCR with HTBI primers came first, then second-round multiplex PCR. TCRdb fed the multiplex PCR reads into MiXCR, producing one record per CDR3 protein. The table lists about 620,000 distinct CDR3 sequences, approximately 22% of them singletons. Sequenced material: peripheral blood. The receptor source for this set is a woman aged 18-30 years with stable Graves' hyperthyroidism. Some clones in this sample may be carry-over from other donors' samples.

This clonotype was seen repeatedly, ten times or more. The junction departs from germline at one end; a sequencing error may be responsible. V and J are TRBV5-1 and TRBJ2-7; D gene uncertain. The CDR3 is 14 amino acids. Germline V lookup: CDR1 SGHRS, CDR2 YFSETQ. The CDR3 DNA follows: TGCGCCAACAGCCTCCCGCAGGCTCACGACGAGCAGTACTTC. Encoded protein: CANSLPQAHDEQYF.

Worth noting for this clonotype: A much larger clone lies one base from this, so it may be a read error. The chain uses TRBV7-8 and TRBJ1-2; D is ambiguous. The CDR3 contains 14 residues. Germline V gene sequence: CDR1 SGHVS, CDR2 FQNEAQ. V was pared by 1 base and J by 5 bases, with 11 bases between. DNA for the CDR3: TGTGCCAGCAGCTTAGAGCCGGATCTATATGGCTACACCTTC. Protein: CASSLEPDLYGYTF.

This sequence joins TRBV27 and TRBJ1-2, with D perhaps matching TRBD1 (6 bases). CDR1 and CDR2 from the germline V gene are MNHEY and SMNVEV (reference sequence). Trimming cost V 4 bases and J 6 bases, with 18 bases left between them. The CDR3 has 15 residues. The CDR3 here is CASSSRRQVPHGYTF. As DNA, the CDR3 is TGTGCCAGCAGTTCGCGGCGACAGGTCCCCCATGGCTACACCTTC.

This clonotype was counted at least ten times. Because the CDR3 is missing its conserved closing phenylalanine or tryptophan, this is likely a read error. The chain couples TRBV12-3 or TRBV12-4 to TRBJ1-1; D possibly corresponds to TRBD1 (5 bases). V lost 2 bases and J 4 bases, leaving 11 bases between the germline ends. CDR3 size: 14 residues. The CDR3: CASSLLGEVTEAFL. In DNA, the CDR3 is TGTGCCAGCAGTTTACTGGGGGAGGTCACTGAAGCTTTCCTT.

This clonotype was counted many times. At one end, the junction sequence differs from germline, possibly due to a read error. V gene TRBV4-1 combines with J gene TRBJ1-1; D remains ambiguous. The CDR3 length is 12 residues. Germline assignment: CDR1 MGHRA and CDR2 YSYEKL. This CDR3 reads CASRSMNTEAFF. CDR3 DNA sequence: TGTGCCAGTAGGTCGATGAACACTGAAGCTTTCTTT.

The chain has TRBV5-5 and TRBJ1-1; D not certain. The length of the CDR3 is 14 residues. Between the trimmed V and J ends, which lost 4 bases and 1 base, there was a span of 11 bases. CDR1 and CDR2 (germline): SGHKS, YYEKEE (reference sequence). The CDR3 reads CASSDGYSNTEAFF. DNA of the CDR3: TGTGCCAGCAGCGACGGATACTCGAACACTGAAGCTTTCTTT. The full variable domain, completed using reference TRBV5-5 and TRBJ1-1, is DAGVTQSPTHLIKTRGQQVTLRCSPISGHKSVSWYQQVLGQGPQFIFQYYEKEERGRGNFPDRFSARQFPNYSSELNVNALLLGDSALYLCASSDGYSNTEAFFGQGTRLTVV.

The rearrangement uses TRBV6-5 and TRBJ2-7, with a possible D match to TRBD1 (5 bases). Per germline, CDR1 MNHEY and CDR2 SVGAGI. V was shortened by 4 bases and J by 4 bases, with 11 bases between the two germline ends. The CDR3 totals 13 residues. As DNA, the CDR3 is TGTGCCAGCAGTTCCAAGACAGATTACGAGCAGTACTTC. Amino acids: CASSSKTDYEQYF.

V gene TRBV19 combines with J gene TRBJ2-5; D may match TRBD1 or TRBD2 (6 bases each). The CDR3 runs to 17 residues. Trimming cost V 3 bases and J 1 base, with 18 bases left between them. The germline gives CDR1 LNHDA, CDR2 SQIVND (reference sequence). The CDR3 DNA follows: TGTGCCAGTAGTATGGGGTTTTATGGAGGGGGCCAAGAGACCCAGTACTTC. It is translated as CASSMGFYGGGQETQYF.

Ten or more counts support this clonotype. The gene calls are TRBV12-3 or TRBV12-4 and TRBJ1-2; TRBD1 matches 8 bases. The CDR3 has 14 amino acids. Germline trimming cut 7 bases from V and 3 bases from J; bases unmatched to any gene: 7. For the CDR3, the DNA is TGTGCCAGCACCCCCGACAGGGGATACTATGGCTACACCTTC. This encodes CASTPDRGYYGYTF.

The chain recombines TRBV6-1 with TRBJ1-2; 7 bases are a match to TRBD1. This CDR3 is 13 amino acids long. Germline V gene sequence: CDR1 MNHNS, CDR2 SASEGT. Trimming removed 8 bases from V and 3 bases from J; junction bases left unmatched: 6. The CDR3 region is CASDRDRHYGYTF. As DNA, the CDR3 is TGTGCCAGCGACCGGGACAGACACTATGGCTACACCTTC.

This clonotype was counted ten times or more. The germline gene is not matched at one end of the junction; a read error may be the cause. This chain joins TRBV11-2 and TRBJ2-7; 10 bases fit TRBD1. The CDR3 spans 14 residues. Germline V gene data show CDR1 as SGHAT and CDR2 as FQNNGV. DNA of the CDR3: TGCGCCAGCAGCAGAGACAGGGGGCCTTACGAGCAGTACTTC. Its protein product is CASSRDRGPYEQYF. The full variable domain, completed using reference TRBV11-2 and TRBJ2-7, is EAGVAQSPRYKIIEKRQSVAFWCNPISGHATLYWYQQILGQGPKLLIQFQNNGVVDDSQLPKDRFSAERLKGVDSTLKIQPAKLEDSAVYLCASSRDRGPYEQYFGPGTRLTVT.

The DNA of the CDR3 is TGTGCCAGCAGCTTAAAACCGTCTCAGCCCCAGCATTTT. Protein: CASSLKPSQPQHF. V and J are TRBV7-2 and TRBJ1-5; no clear D. Germline-derived CDR1 and CDR2 are SGHTA and FQGNSA. CDR3 size: 13 residues. The V end was cut by 2 bases, the J end by 6 bases, with 8 bases between.

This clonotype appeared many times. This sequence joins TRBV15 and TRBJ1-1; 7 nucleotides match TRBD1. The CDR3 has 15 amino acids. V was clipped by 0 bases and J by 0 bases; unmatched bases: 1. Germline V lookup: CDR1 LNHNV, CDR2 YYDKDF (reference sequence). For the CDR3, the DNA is TGTGCCACCAGCAGAGAGGGACAGCTGAACACTGAAGCTTTCTTT. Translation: CATSREGQLNTEAFF.

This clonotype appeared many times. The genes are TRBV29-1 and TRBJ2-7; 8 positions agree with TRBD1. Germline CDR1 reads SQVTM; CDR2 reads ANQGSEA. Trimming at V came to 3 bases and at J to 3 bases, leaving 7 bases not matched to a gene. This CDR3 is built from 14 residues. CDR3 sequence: CSVDGQGRGYEQYF. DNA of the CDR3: TGCAGCGTTGACGGACAGGGTAGGGGCTACGAGCAGTACTTC.

CDR3 protein: CASSTTFGEQYF. As DNA, the CDR3 is TGTGCCAGTAGTACCACCTTTGGGGAGCAGTACTTC. V usage is TRBV19 and J usage is TRBJ2-7, with D unresolved. This CDR3 contains 12 residues. Germline CDR1 is LNHDA and CDR2 is SQIVND (reference sequence). V was clipped by 4 bases and J by 7 bases, with 11 bases between them.

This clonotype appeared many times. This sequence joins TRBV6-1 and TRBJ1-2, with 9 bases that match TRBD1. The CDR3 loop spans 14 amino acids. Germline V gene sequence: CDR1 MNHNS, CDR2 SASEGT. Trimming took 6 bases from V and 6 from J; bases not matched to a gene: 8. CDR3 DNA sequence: TGTGCCAGCAGCCCAAGCTACAGGGGGCATGGCTACACCTTC. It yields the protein CASSPSYRGHGYTF.

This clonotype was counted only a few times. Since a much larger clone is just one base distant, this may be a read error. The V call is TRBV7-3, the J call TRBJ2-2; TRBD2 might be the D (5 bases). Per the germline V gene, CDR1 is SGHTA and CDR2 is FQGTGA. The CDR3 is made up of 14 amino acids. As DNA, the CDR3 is TGTGCCAGCAGCTTAACGCAAAAGGCCGGGGAGCTGTTGTTT. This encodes CASSLTQKAGELLF.

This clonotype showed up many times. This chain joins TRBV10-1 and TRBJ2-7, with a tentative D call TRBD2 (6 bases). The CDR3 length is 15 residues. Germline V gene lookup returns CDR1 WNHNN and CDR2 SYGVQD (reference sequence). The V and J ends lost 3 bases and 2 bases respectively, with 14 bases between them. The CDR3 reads CASSDFGSSPYEQYF. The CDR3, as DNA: TGCGCCAGCAGTGACTTCGGGAGCAGCCCCTACGAGCAGTACTTC.

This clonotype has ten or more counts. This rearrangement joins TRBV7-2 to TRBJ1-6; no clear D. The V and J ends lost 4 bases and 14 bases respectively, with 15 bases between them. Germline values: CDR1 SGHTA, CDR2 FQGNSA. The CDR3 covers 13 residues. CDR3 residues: CASSSQVGGSLHF. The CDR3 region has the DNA TGTGCCAGCAGCTCCCAGGTCGGAGGGTCCCTCCACTTT.

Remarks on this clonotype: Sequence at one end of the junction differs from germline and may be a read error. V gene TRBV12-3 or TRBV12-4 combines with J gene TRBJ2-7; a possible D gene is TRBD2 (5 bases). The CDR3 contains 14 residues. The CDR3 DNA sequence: TGTGCCAGCAGTTTACGGCTGGATGACTACGATCAGTACTTC. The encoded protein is CASSLRLDDYDQYF.

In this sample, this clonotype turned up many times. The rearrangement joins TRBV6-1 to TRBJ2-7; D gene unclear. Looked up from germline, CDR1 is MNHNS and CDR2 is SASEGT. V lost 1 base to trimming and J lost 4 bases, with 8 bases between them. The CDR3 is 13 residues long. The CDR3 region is CASSEVRQYEQYF. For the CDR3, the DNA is TGTGCCAGCAGTGAAGTCCGCCAGTACGAGCAGTACTTC.

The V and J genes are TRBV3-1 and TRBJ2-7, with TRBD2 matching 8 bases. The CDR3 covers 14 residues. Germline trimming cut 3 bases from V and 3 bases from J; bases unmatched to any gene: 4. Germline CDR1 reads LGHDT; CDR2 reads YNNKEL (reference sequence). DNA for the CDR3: TGTGCCAGCAGCCAGCGGGGGGCCGACTACGAGCAGTACTTC. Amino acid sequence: CASSQRGADYEQYF.

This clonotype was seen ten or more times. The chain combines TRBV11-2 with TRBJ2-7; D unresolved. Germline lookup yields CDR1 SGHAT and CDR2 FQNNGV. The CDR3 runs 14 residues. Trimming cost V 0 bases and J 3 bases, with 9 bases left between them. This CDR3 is CASSLEGYSYEQYF. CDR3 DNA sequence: TGTGCCAGCAGCTTAGAGGGCTACAGCTACGAGCAGTACTTC.

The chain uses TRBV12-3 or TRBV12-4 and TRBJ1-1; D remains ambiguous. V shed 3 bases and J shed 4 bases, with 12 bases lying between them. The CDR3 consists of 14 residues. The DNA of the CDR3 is TGTGCCAGCAGTTTCAGTACGGGATCCACTGAAGCTTTCTTT. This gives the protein CASSFSTGSTEAFF.

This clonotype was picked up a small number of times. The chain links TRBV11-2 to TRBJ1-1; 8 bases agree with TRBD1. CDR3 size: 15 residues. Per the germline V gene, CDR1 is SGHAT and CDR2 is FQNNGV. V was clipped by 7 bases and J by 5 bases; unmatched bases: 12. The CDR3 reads CASTPWTGRDTEAFF. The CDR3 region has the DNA TGTGCCAGCACCCCATGGACAGGGCGGGATACTGAAGCTTTCTTT.

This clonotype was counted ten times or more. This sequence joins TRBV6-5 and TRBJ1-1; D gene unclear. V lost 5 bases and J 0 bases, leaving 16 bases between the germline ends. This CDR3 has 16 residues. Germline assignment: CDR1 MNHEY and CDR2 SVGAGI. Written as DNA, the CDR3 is TGTGCCAGCAGTCTGACCCTCGAAGCCCTGAACACTGAAGCTTTCTTT. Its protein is CASSLTLEALNTEAFF.

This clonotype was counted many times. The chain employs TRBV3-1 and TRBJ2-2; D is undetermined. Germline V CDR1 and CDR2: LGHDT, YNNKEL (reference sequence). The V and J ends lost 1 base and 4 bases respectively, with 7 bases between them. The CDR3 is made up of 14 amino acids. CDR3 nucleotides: TGTGCCAGCAGCCAAGGCACCCTCACCGGGGAGCTGTTTTTT. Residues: CASSQGTLTGELFF.

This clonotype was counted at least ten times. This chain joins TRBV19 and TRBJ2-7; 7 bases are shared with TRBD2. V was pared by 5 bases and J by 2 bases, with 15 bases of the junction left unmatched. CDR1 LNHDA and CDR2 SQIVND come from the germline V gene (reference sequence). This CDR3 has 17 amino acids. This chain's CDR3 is CASSSQPWGGRTYEQYF. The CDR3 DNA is TGTGCCAGTAGTTCCCAACCCTGGGGGGGACGCACCTACGAGCAGTACTTC.

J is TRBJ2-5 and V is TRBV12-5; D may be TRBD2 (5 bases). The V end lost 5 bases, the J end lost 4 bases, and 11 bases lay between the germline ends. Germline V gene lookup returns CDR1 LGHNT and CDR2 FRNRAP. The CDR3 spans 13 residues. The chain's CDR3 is CASGPSGGETQYF. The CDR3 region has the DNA TGTGCTAGTGGTCCATCAGGAGGAGAGACCCAGTACTTC.

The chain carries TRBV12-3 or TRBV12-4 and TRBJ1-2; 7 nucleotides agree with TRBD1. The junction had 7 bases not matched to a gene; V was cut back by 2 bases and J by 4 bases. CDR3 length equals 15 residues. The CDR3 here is CASSLRLTGAYGYTF. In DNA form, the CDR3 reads TGTGCCAGCAGTTTACGGTTAACAGGGGCCTATGGCTACACCTTC.

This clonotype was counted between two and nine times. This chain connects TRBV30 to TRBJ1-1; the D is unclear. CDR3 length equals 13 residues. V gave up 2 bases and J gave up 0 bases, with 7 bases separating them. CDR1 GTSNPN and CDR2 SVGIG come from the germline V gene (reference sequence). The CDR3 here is CAWSWQMNTEAFF. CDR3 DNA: TGTGCCTGGAGTTGGCAGATGAACACTGAAGCTTTCTTT.

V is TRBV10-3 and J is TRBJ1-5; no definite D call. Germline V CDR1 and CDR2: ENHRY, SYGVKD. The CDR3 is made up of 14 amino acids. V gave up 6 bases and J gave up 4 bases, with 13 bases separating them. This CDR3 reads CAIRDIGRNQPQHF. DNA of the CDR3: TGTGCCATCAGAGACATCGGACGGAATCAGCCCCAGCATTTT.